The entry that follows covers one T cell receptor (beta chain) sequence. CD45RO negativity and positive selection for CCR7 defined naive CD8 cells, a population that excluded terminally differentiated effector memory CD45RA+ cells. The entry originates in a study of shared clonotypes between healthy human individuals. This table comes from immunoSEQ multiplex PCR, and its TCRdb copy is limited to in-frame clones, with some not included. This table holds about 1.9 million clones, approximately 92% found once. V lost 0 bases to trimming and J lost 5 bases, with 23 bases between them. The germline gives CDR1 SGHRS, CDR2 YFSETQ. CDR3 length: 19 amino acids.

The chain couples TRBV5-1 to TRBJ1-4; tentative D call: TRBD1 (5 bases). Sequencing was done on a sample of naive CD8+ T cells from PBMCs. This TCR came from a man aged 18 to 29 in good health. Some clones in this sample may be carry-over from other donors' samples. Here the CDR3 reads CASSLDGQIGPGPNEKLFF. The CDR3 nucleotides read TGCGCCAGCAGCTTGGACGGACAAATAGGACCGGGACCCAATGAAAAACTGTTTTTT.